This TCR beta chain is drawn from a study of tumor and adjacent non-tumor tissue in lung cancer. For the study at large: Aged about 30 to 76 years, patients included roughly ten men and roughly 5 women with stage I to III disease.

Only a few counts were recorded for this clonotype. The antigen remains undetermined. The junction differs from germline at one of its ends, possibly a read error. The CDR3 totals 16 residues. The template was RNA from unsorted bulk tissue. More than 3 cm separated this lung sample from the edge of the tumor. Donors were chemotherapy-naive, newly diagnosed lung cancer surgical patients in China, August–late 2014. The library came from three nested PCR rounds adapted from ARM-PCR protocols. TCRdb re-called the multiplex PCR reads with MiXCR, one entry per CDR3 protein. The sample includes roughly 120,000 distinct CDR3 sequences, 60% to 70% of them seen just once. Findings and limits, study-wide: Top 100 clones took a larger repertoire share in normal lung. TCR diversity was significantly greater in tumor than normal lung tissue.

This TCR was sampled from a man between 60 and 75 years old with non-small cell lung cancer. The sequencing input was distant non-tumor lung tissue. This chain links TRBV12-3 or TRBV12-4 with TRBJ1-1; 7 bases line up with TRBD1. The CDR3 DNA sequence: TGTGCCAGCAAACGAGTCAACAGGGGCTTGAATACTGAAGCTTTCTTT. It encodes CASKRVNRGLNTEAFF.